Following are 8 T cell receptor beta chains from one sample sequenced in a study of CXCR3-negative and CXCR3-positive naive CD8 T cells. UMI labels and 5' RACE were used to prepare the TRB cDNA libraries. TCRdb re-called the 5' RACE reads and gives one entry per CDR3 protein, without DNA. The listing records approximately 66,000 distinct CDR3 sequences. The source material was naive CXCR3- CD8+ T cells from blood. Subset in this sample: CD45RO-CCR7+CD27+CD95- naive CD8+ T cells lacking CXCR3 (TNR3-). The receptors were sampled from a human donor in good health. Some clones in this sample may be carry-over from other donors' samples.

This rearrangement joins TRBV28 to TRBJ2-3; TCRdb returns TRBD2, unconfirmable since there is no DNA. This CDR3 has 14 amino acids. Germline V gene sequence: CDR1 MDHEN, CDR2 SYDVKM. The CDR3 sequence: CASSLTSATDTQYF.

V usage is TRBV14 and J usage is TRBJ2-4; TCRdb's assignment of TRBD1 cannot be checked, as there is no DNA. CDR1 and CDR2 from the germline V gene are SGHDN and FVKESK. The length of the CDR3 is 15 residues. The chain's CDR3 is CASSHTRVTKNIQYF.

This rearrangement joins TRBV29-1 to TRBJ2-3; there is no DNA to check the TCRdb D call of TRBD2. The CDR3 runs 15 residues. Germline loops: CDR1 SQVTM, CDR2 ANQGSEA. The CDR3 is CSVLGQGASTDTQYF.

J is TRBJ2-3 and V is TRBV20-1; there is no DNA to check the TCRdb D call of TRBD1. There are 14 residues in the CDR3. Germline-derived CDR1 and CDR2 are DFQATT and SNEGSKA (reference sequence). CDR3: CSATGVGITDTQYF.

J is TRBJ1-1 and V is TRBV29-1; the TCRdb call, TRBD1, lacks DNA for checking. The CDR3 runs 13 residues. Germline V gene data show CDR1 as SQVTM and CDR2 as ANQGSEA. The CDR3 here is CSHCRVAGAEAFF.

J is TRBJ1-2 and V is TRBV12-3 or TRBV12-4; TCRdb's D call, TRBD1, is unchecked because there is no DNA. The CDR3 has 12 residues. The CDR3 reads CASSPDGYGYTF.

The V call is TRBV19, the J call TRBJ2-2. The germline gives CDR1 LNHDA, CDR2 SQIVND (reference sequence). The CDR3 runs to 12 residues. This chain's CDR3 is CASSAGSGELFF. Full variable domain (remainder filled in from reference TRBV19 and TRBJ2-2): DGGITQSPKYLFRKEGQNVTLSCEQNLNHDAMYWYRQDPGQGLRLIYYSQIVNDFQKGDIAEGYSVSREKKESFPLTVTSAQKNPTAFYLCASSAGSGELFFGEGSRLTVL.

The chain employs TRBV28 and TRBJ2-7; TCRdb outputs TRBD2, but without DNA this stays unchecked. The germline gives CDR1 MDHEN, CDR2 SYDVKM. This CDR3 comprises 21 residues. CDR3 amino acids: CASSAPLELLAGGRVTYEQYF.